The present TCR beta chain was sequenced within a study of blood T cell repertoires in COVID-19. Study overall: T cells, B-cell-depleted T cells, or PBMCs supplied cDNA or gDNA.

V gave up 6 bases and J gave up 5 bases; unmatched junction bases: 11. The germline V gene has CDR1 MNHEY and CDR2 SMNVEV (reference sequence). This CDR3 region has 16 residues. Under the authors' procedure: Amplified reference gene primers provided the basis for estimating nucleated cell counts. Assay used: immunoSEQ multiplex PCR; TCRdb lists only in-frame clones, some missing. V and J calls and clone size are as listed in that table; D and trimming were resolved from the DNA. The data show 450,000 or so clones, approximately 91% seen once. Sequences were obtained from peripheral blood. This sequence originates from a woman between 35 and 50 years old with COVID-19, enrolled during active disease. V usage is TRBV27 and J usage is TRBJ1-5; 9 bases agree with TRBD1. Written as DNA, the CDR3 is TGTGCCAGCAGCCCGACCCGGGACAGGGCTTATCAGCCCCAGCATTTT. Its translation is CASSPTRDRAYQPQHF.